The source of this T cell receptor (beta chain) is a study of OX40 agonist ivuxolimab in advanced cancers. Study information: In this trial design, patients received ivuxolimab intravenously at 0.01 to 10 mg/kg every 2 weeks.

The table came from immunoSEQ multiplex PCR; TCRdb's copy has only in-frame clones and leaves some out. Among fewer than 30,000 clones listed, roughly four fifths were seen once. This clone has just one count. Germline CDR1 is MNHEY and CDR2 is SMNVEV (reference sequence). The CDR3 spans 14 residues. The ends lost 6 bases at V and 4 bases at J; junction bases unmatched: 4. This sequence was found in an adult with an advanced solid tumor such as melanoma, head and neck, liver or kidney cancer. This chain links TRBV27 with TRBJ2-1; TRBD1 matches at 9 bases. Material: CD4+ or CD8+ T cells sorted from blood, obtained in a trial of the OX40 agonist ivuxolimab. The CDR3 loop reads CASSHRGPYNEQFF. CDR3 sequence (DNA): TGTGCCAGCAGCCACAGGGGGCCATACAATGAGCAGTTCTTC.